This T cell receptor beta chain was sequenced in a study of regulatory T cells in long-lasting Graves disease (dated by TCRdb to the early 2020s). About the study as a whole: Persistent Graves' disease was defined as antithyroid drug treatment for over 5 years with persistently positive TSH receptor autoantibodies. The study was conducted in China and was registered as a clinical trial. A total of 35 or so samples were covered by TCR sequencing, comprising around 13 persistent and around 20 newly diagnosed Graves' disease patients. This study used TCR sequencing and RNA sequencing of peripheral blood to compare persistent Graves' disease patients against newly diagnosed Graves' disease patients. Antithyroid drugs had been taken for approximately ten years on average by persistent Graves' disease patients in the clinical cohort. The paper's findings and limits, for the study overall: Preferential use of TRBV28, TRBJ1-2 and TRBJ2-5 was observed in persistent disease, whereas TRBV20-1 and TRBJ2-1 were favored in newly diagnosed disease. Compared with newly diagnosed patients, patients with persistent Graves' disease had lower TCR Shannon entropy and fewer highly expanded clones, which suggests clonal expansion. The authors noted that the small sample size was a limitation that may lower accuracy. Only peripheral blood was studied, because thyroid tissue, the primary lesion, was inaccessible. A larger number of public clonotypes was shared among persistent patients (more than 2,500) than among newly diagnosed patients (around 880). Only the TCR beta chain was sequenced and analyzed.

V is pruned by 1 base and J by 4 bases, leaving 5 bases of the junction without a gene match. The CDR3 numbers 15 residues from cysteine through phenylalanine. Only the CDR3 region is kept as DNA, spanning 45 bases read in frame from base 1. As concerns this clonotype: Its cognate antigen has yet to be identified. This sequence may be a read error, since a much larger clone differs from it by one base.

Libraries were constructed by multiplex PCR. Reads for this sample came from an Illumina HiSeq 4000. CDR3 regions were amplified by Arm-PCR with iRepertoire HTBI primers to construct TCR beta libraries. Before sequencing, the PCR products underwent gel purification. The published analysis was carried out like this. Gene usage analysis of CDR3 amino acid clonotypes used the roughly 62 TRBV and fewer than 15 TRBJ segments found across samples. Filtered high-quality paired reads were merged into contigs using COPE and FqMerger. BLAST was used to align contigs to IMGT TRBV, TRBD and TRBJ reference genes, and CDR3 was defined according to IMGT. Any clonotype with a frequency above 0.1% was classified as a highly expanded clone. Repertoire diversity was measured by Shannon entropy, and V-J evenness by the Gini coefficient. A clonotype was considered public if more than one individual shared it. Using fastp trimming at Q25 and MiXCR clonotype assembly, TCRdb reanalyzed the public sequencing data and kept in-frame beta chains. Each record represents a unique CDR3 protein, reported with the most common genes and DNA among its rows. The V and J calls here are based on TCRdb, not the publication. This sample comprises hundreds of thousands of distinct CDR3 sequences, approximately 21% of them detected only once. The top ten clones comprise roughly 7.1% of the sample.

Reading the label with the study, this specimen's time point is: persistent/refractory GD, antithyroid drugs over 5 years with positive TRAb. For both TCR sequencing and RNA sequencing, RNA was extracted from PBMCs in TRIzol. The diagnosis of Graves' disease was made according to American Thyroid Association guidelines. Patients were recruited from an endocrinology department in Xi'an, China. Each patient gave approximately 9.7 milliliters of peripheral blood, collected in an EDTA anticoagulant tube. Ficoll Paque Plus density gradient separation was used to isolate PBMCs, and no further T cell sorting was performed. RNA quality was checked with an Agilent 2100 Bioanalyzer and agarose gel, and concentration with a NanoDrop 2000.

The TCR originated in a female donor with Graves disease. This chain is built from TRBV12-3 or TRBV12-4 and TRBJ1-2; TRBD1 lines up with 8 middle nucleotides. The sequencing here drew on peripheral blood mononuclear cells (PBMCs), taken when the disease was refractory, from a patient treated with antithyroid drugs. The CDR3 amino acid sequence is: CASSLVAGGVYGYTF. The bases are TGTGCCAGCAGTTTAGTAGCAGGGGGCGTCTATGGCTACACCTTC.